Below are 31 T cell receptor beta chains sequenced from a single sample in a study of blood T cell repertoires in COVID-19 (TCRdb year 2020). The library relied on the immunoSEQ multiplex PCR assay. TCRdb holds this immuneACCESS table with in-frame rearrangements only. Some clones are missing; in checked studies, unresolved V genes explain under half, and the rest has no known cause. For this sample there are 200,000 to 250,000 clones; roughly 87% appear just once. The biggest ten clones account for about 6.3% of the sample. Material for sequencing was PBMCs or T cells enriched from blood (not recorded which). These TCRs come from a woman aged 25 to 45 with acute COVID-19.

The chain is built from TRBV11-3 and TRBJ2-1; TRBD2 matches 7 bases. Per germline, CDR1 SGHNT and CDR2 YENEEA. The length of the CDR3 is 14 residues. V lost 2 bases to trimming and J lost 9 bases; unmatched junction nucleotides: 7. The CDR3 spells CASSLSRGGTEQFF. The CDR3 nucleotides read TGTGCCAGCAGCTTATCCCGGGGAGGGACTGAGCAGTTCTTC. Variable domain in full (rest from reference TRBV11-3 and TRBJ2-1): EAGVVQSPRYKIIEKKQPVAFWCNPISGHNTLYWYLQNLGQGPELLIRYENEEAVDDSQLPKDRFSAERLKGVDSTLKIQPAELGDSAVYLCASSLSRGGTEQFFGPGTRLTVL.

The chain carries TRBV7-9 and TRBJ2-5, with 8 positions matching TRBD1. Trimming took 1 base from V and 2 from J; bases not matched to a gene: 6. This CDR3 spans 16 amino acids. Germline V gene sequence: CDR1 SEHNR, CDR2 FQNEAQ (reference sequence). The CDR3 DNA reads TGTGCCAGCAGCTTAGAACAGGGGGTTCTACAAGAGACCCAGTACTTC. Its protein product is CASSLEQGVLQETQYF.

The rearrangement links TRBV10-2 to TRBJ2-2; D possibly corresponds to TRBD2 (6 bases). Trimming took off 8 bases at V and 4 bases at J, with 14 bases between the two ends. Germline CDR1 is WSHSY and CDR2 is SAAADI. The CDR3 has 14 amino acids. The CDR3 loop reads CASQPPGGTGELFF. CDR3 nucleotides: TGCGCCAGCCAACCCCCCGGGGGCACCGGGGAGCTGTTTTTT.

The rearrangement joins TRBV7-3 to TRBJ2-1; 13 positions match TRBD2. CDR1 SGHTA and CDR2 FQGTGA come from the germline V gene. There are 15 residues in the CDR3. V gave up 6 bases and J gave up 7 bases; unmatched junction bases: 6. The CDR3 protein is CASSKGLAGLNEQFF. DNA of the CDR3: TGTGCCAGCAGTAAGGGACTAGCGGGGCTTAATGAGCAGTTCTTC.

The chain uses TRBV9 and TRBJ2-5; D is unresolved. Germline values: CDR1 SGDLS, CDR2 YYNGEE. This CDR3 region has 14 residues. V was shortened by 6 bases and J by 0 bases, with 12 bases between the two germline ends. CDR3 loop: CASTLGTDQETQYF. For the CDR3, the DNA is TGTGCCAGCACCTTAGGTACAGACCAAGAGACCCAGTACTTC.

This chain joins TRBV30 and TRBJ2-1; 14 nucleotides align to TRBD2. The CDR3 is made up of 17 amino acids. Germline trimming cut 0 bases from V and 8 bases from J; bases unmatched to any gene: 9. Germline values: CDR1 GTSNPN, CDR2 SVGIG (reference sequence). The CDR3 protein is CAWSVRRTSGGPDEQFF. CDR3 sequence (DNA): TGTGCCTGGAGTGTACGACGGACTAGCGGGGGGCCCGATGAGCAGTTCTTC.

The chain combines TRBV28 with TRBJ1-2; D might be TRBD1 (5 bases). The V end lost 1 base, the J end lost 2 bases, and 8 bases lay between the germline ends. The CDR3 is made up of 14 amino acids. CDR1 and CDR2 (germline): MDHEN, SYDVKM. CDR3 coding DNA: TGTGCCAGCAGTTTATCCAGGGTGAACTATGGCTACACCTTC. This encodes CASSLSRVNYGYTF.

This chain links TRBV9 with TRBJ1-6; no firm D call. The CDR3 is made up of 14 amino acids. Trimming removed 6 bases at V and 7 bases at J, with 14 bases between. The germline V gene has CDR1 SGDLS and CDR2 YYNGEE. The CDR3, as DNA: TGTGCCAGCATCAAACTGGAGAGCAATTCACCCCTCCACTTT. Its translation: CASIKLESNSPLHF.

The chain recombines TRBV7-2 with TRBJ2-1; the D gene is possibly TRBD2 (6 bases). The germline gives CDR1 SGHTA, CDR2 FQGNSA. Trimming shortened V by 3 bases and J by 0 bases, and 12 bases separated the two germline ends. There are 16 residues in the CDR3. In DNA form, the CDR3 reads TGTGCCAGCAGCTTGGAGGGTTATTACTCCTACAATGAGCAGTTCTTC. This sequence encodes CASSLEGYYSYNEQFF.

This clone was picked up one time. The chain joins TRBV3-1 (or the pseudogene TRBV3-2) to TRBJ1-6; possibly TRBD1 for D (5 bases). V lost 4 bases and J 9 bases, leaving 7 bases between the germline ends. Per germline, CDR1 LGHDT and CDR2 YNNKEL (reference sequence). The CDR3 loop spans 12 amino acids. The CDR3 protein is CASSPTGSPLHF. For the CDR3, the DNA is TGTGCCAGCAGCCCTACAGGTTCACCCCTCCACTTT.

The J gene is TRBJ2-7, the V gene TRBV9; 8 nucleotides align to TRBD2. With V trimmed by 1 base and J by 0 bases, 3 bases remained unmatched. This CDR3 spans 15 amino acids. The germline CDR1 and CDR2 sequences are SGDLS and YYNGEE. The CDR3 here is CASSVSSGSSYEQYF. CDR3 coding DNA: TGTGCCAGCAGCGTATCTAGCGGGTCCTCCTACGAGCAGTACTTC.

The genes are TRBV6-1 and TRBJ1-2; 7 positions agree with TRBD1. The length of the CDR3 is 13 residues. V trimming: 3 bases; J trimming: 8 bases; junction bases outside the gene matches: 6. CDR1 and CDR2 (germline): MNHNS, SASEGT. In DNA, the CDR3 is TGTGCCAGCAGTGATACAGGGGCTAACGGCTACACCTTC. It translates to CASSDTGANGYTF.

This clone was counted once. The CDR3: CASSVGDRVEETQYF. CDR3 bases: TGTGCCAGCAGCGTAGGGGACAGGGTAGAAGAGACCCAGTACTTC. V and J are TRBV9 and TRBJ2-5; 9 bases map to TRBD1. CDR1 and CDR2 from the germline V gene are SGDLS and YYNGEE. The CDR3 runs to 15 residues. V was pared by 0 bases and J by 3 bases, with 3 bases of the junction left unmatched.

This clone was observed a handful of times. The V call is TRBV19, the J call TRBJ1-2; D may be TRBD1 (6 bases). Trimming cost V 7 bases and J 5 bases, with 14 bases left between them. The CDR3 covers 13 residues. The V gene's germline CDR1 is LNHDA and CDR2 SQIVND (reference sequence). CDR3 bases: TGTGCCAGTAAGTCCAACAGGGAGTATGGCTACACCTTC. It translates to CASKSNREYGYTF.

The CDR3 nucleotides read TGTGCCAGCAGCGCCGCCCCAACGGGAACTGAAGCTTTCTTT. Protein product: CASSAAPTGTEAFF. V usage is TRBV9 and J usage is TRBJ1-1; D gene ambiguous. Germline lookup yields CDR1 SGDLS and CDR2 YYNGEE. The CDR3 has 14 amino acids. Trimming stripped 3 bases from V and 5 bases from J, with 14 bases between.

The chain is built from TRBV5-6 and TRBJ1-6; TRBD1 is a possible D gene (5 bases). The V end was cut by 2 bases, the J end by 2 bases, with 11 bases between. CDR3 length equals 16 residues. Germline lookup yields CDR1 SGHDT and CDR2 YYEEEE. CDR3 DNA: TGTGCCAGCAGCTTCTTTGCCAGGGCCTATAATTCACCCCTCCACTTT. As protein: CASSFFARAYNSPLHF.

This rearrangement joins TRBV28 to TRBJ2-1; tentative D call: TRBD2 (5 bases). Germline CDR1 is MDHEN and CDR2 is SYDVKM. V dropped 10 bases and J dropped 0 bases, with 13 bases sitting between them. CDR3 length: 14 amino acids. The CDR3, as DNA: TGTGCCACCCGGTGGGAGAGCTCCTACAATGAGCAGTTCTTC. It is translated as CATRWESSYNEQFF.

This chain links TRBV28 with TRBJ1-6, with D possibly matching TRBD1 (6 bases). Germline CDR1 reads MDHEN; CDR2 reads SYDVKM. The CDR3 length is 15 residues. The V end was cut by 5 bases, the J end by 4 bases, with 12 bases between. This CDR3 is CASSKTTGYNSPLHF. In nucleotides, the CDR3 is TGTGCCAGCAGTAAAACGACAGGTTATAATTCACCCCTCCACTTT. The variable domain in full, completed from reference TRBV28 and TRBJ1-6, reads DVKVTQSSRYLVKRTGEKVFLECVQDMDHENMFWYRQDPGLGLRLIYFSYDVKMKEKGDIPEGYSVSREKKERFSLILESASTNQTSMYLCASSKTTGYNSPLHFGNGTRLTVT.

The J gene is TRBJ1-5, the V gene TRBV7-9; D is possibly TRBD1 (5 bases). The germline V gene encodes CDR1 SEHNR and CDR2 FQNEAQ (reference sequence). The CDR3 consists of 14 residues. Trimming pared 5 bases from V and 0 bases from J, leaving 8 bases between. The CDR3: CASSHDSSNQPQHF. The CDR3 region has the DNA TGTGCCAGCAGCCATGACAGTAGCAATCAGCCCCAGCATTTT.

The V and J genes are TRBV5-6 and TRBJ1-3, with a possible D match to TRBD1 (5 bases). The germline V gene encodes CDR1 SGHDT and CDR2 YYEEEE. The CDR3 covers 15 residues. V was clipped by 5 bases and J by 3 bases, with 15 bases between them. The CDR3 DNA is TGTGCCAGCAGTCTCGACAGAATTGGTGGAAACACCATATATTTT. It is translated as CASSLDRIGGNTIYF.

This rearrangement joins TRBV2 to TRBJ2-4; D possibly corresponds to TRBD2 (6 bases). The CDR3 contains 13 residues. Trimming left V 4 bases short and J 10 bases short, with 14 bases between. The V gene's germline CDR1 is SNHLY and CDR2 FYNNEI. DNA for the CDR3: TGTGCCAGCAGTGCGACTAGGCAGACAATTCAGTACTTC. This sequence encodes CASSATRQTIQYF.

This clone appeared a single time. The V gene is TRBV7-9, the J gene TRBJ2-2; TRBD1 aligns across 8 bases. The ends lost 5 bases at V and 5 bases at J; junction bases unmatched: 10. CDR1 is SEHNR, CDR2 FQNEAQ, per germline (reference sequence). The length of the CDR3 is 16 residues. This CDR3 is CASSPTGQDLTGELFF. The CDR3 nucleotides are TGTGCCAGCAGCCCGACGGGACAGGACTTAACCGGGGAGCTGTTTTTT.

This clone was found once. This chain uses TRBV19 with TRBJ1-4, with TRBD1 as a possible D gene (6 bases). Germline V lookup: CDR1 LNHDA, CDR2 SQIVND (reference sequence). V was cut by 5 bases and J by 3 bases, with 22 bases left in between. This CDR3 is built from 18 residues. CDR3 coding DNA: TGTGCCAGTAGTCCTCGATTCCTCACAGGGAGGGCTAATGAAAAACTGTTTTTT. The encoded protein is CASSPRFLTGRANEKLFF.

This clone was found once. The rearrangement links TRBV10-1 to TRBJ2-7; possible D gene TRBD2, 5 bases. Trimming stripped 3 bases from V and 5 bases from J, with 14 bases between. Germline CDR1 and CDR2: WNHNN and SYGVQD (reference sequence). The CDR3 spans 14 residues. The CDR3 loop is CASSDGLARNEQYF. For the CDR3, the DNA is TGCGCCAGCAGTGATGGCCTAGCTCGGAACGAGCAGTACTTC.

This clone was seen at least ten times. The rearrangement uses TRBV28 and TRBJ2-2; the match to TRBD1 covers 7 bases. V was clipped by 6 bases and J by 2 bases; unmatched bases: 6. The germline V gene encodes CDR1 MDHEN and CDR2 SYDVKM. The CDR3 runs 15 residues. CDR3 in DNA: TGTGCCAGCAGGCCCGCAGGGGGTAACACCGGGGAGCTGTTTTTT. It codes for CASRPAGGNTGELFF.

The genes are TRBV28 and TRBJ1-1; D not certain. This CDR3 has 14 residues. Germline assignment: CDR1 MDHEN and CDR2 SYDVKM. Trimming left V 1 base short and J 6 bases short, with 12 bases between. The CDR3, as DNA: TGTGCCAGCAGTTTATCAGTGCGGGAAGCTGAAGCTTTCTTT. Protein: CASSLSVREAEAFF.

The chain carries TRBV2 and TRBJ2-5; 11 nucleotides align to TRBD2. V was pared by 5 bases and J by 2 bases, with 4 bases of the junction left unmatched. CDR3 length: 15 amino acids. CDR1 SNHLY and CDR2 FYNNEI come from the germline V gene. The CDR3 reads CASSRLAGLQETQYF. The CDR3, as DNA: TGTGCCAGCAGTCGACTAGCGGGGTTACAAGAGACCCAGTACTTC.

The V call is TRBV5-1, the J call TRBJ2-2; D unresolved. Germline lookup yields CDR1 SGHRS and CDR2 YFSETQ. CDR3 length equals 13 residues. Trimming stripped 6 bases from V and 3 bases from J, with 9 bases between. As DNA, the CDR3 is TGCGCCAGCAAGTTTGAGCACACCGGGGAGCTGTTTTTT. This codes for CASKFEHTGELFF.

This clone came up once. The chain has TRBV3-1 (or the pseudogene TRBV3-2) and TRBJ1-2, with no clear D. Germline CDR1 and CDR2: LGHDT and YNNKEL (reference sequence). The CDR3 runs 14 residues. V lost 0 bases to trimming and J lost 4 bases, with 9 bases between them. DNA of the CDR3: TGTGCCAGCAGCCAAGATCTCCAGGCCTATGGCTACACCTTC. Translated: CASSQDLQAYGYTF.

Of note for this clone: The sample carries other DNA sequences with the same CDR3. CDR3 protein: CASSSGTSGSYEQYF. For the CDR3, the DNA is TGTGCCAGCAGCTCCGGGACTAGCGGGAGCTACGAGCAGTACTTC. The chain employs TRBV7-2 and TRBJ2-7; 14 bases map to TRBD2. Trimming removed 4 bases from V and 3 bases from J; junction bases left unmatched: 2. The CDR3 sequence is 15 residues long. The germline V gene has CDR1 SGHTA and CDR2 FQGNSA. Full variable domain (rest looked up from reference TRBV7-2 and TRBJ2-7): GAGVSQSPSNKVTEKGKDVELRCDPISGHTALYWYRQSLGQGLEFLIYFQGNSAPDKSGLPSDRFSAERTGGSVSTLTIQRTQQEDSAVYLCASSSGTSGSYEQYFGPGTRLTVT.

This chain joins TRBV30 and TRBJ1-2; D remains unclear. From germline, CDR1 is GTSNPN and CDR2 SVGIG (reference sequence). Trimming took 0 bases from V and 2 from J, leaving 7 bases between them. The CDR3 runs to 13 residues. CDR3 coding DNA: TGTGCCTGGAGTGTAAACAGCAACTATGGCTACACCTTC. Translating it yields CAWSVNSNYGYTF.